These 31 T cell receptor beta chains were all obtained from the same sample, sequenced in a study of T-cell memory formation after mild COVID-19. TCRdb used MiXCR to reprocess the 5' RACE reads, holding one entry per CDR3 protein. The sample shows under 300,000 distinct CDR3 sequences, about a sixth of them seen only once. The sample was PBMCs or a T cell subset sorted from them (not recorded which). These receptors all stem from a man aged 18 to 30 who had mild COVID-19 (a few samples of this study predate the infection). Cell type and time point are not known.

This clonotype was detected a few times. V and J are TRBV9 and TRBJ2-2, with D possibly being TRBD1 or TRBD2 (6 bases each). Per the germline V gene, CDR1 is SGDLS and CDR2 is YYNGEE. Trimming stripped 0 bases from V and 2 bases from J, with 11 bases between. The CDR3 extends over 16 amino acids. The chain's CDR3 is CASSVVPGANTGELFF. Here the CDR3 DNA reads TGTGCCAGCAGCGTAGTTCCGGGGGCCAACACCGGGGAGCTGTTTTTT.

This clonotype showed up many times. The rearrangement links TRBV12-3 or TRBV12-4 to TRBJ1-1; D gene ambiguous. Trimming took off 2 bases at V and 1 base at J, with 2 bases between the two ends. The CDR3 covers 12 residues. The CDR3 loop reads CASSLWNTEAFF. As DNA, the CDR3 is TGTGCCAGCAGTTTATGGAACACTGAAGCTTTCTTT.

The rearrangement links TRBV4-3 to TRBJ1-5; the D is unclear. Trimming stripped 0 bases from V and 7 bases from J, with 16 bases between. Germline CDR1 LGHNA, CDR2 YSLEER. The CDR3 is 16 amino acids. In DNA, the CDR3 is TGCGCCAGCAGCCAAGACCTTTTCCGGGCGGCCCAGCCCCAGCATTTT. Protein: CASSQDLFRAAQPQHF.

This clonotype has just a few counts. The chain uses TRBV4-1 and TRBJ2-6; D remains unclear. With 1 base removed from V and 0 bases from J, the gap between germline ends came to 13 bases. CDR1 and CDR2 (germline): MGHRA, YSYEKL. The CDR3 runs to 18 residues. CDR3 coding DNA: TGCGCCAGCAGCCAAGTGGCTTGGAAGGGCTCTGGGGCCAACGTCCTGACTTTC. Its protein is CASSQVAWKGSGANVLTF.

This clonotype was counted ten times or more. The chain carries TRBV9 and TRBJ1-6; D is undetermined. Trimming removed 0 bases at V and 8 bases at J, with 9 bases between. CDR1 is SGDLS and CDR2 is YYNGEE in the germline V gene. The CDR3 runs to 14 residues. As DNA, the CDR3 is TGTGCCAGCAGCGTAGACGGCCGGGATTCACCCCTCCACTTT. Translated: CASSVDGRDSPLHF.

Ten or more counts support this clonotype. This chain connects TRBV29-1 to TRBJ1-2; D unclear. V lost 6 bases to trimming and J lost 7 bases, with 15 bases between them. The CDR3 runs 12 residues. The germline V gene has CDR1 SQVTM and CDR2 ANQGSEA. The CDR3 is CSVTDLWSGYTF. The CDR3 DNA is TGCAGCGTGACGGACCTCTGGAGTGGCTACACCTTC.

This clonotype was seen a handful of times. V gene TRBV5-5 combines with J gene TRBJ2-3, with 10 bases identical to TRBD1. The CDR3 contains 18 residues. With 7 bases clipped from V and 1 base from J, the junction kept 15 bases outside the gene matches. In germline, CDR1 is SGHKS, CDR2 YYEKEE (reference sequence). The CDR3 loop reads CASSPRRQGAGGTDTQYF. CDR3 in DNA: TGTGCCAGCTCCCCCCGGCGACAGGGGGCTGGGGGCACAGATACGCAGTATTTT.

This clonotype was seen only a few times. J is TRBJ2-3 and V is TRBV20-1; 10 bases agree with TRBD2. The CDR3 runs 16 residues. The junction had 4 bases not matched to a gene; V was cut back by 0 bases and J by 1 base. Per the germline V gene, CDR1 is DFQATT and CDR2 is SNEGSKA (reference sequence). CDR3 sequence: CSARDRLAGGTDTQYF. For the CDR3, the DNA is TGCAGTGCTAGAGATCGACTAGCGGGCGGCACAGATACGCAGTATTTT.

The chain couples TRBV20-1 to TRBJ1-5, with 10 positions matching TRBD1. Germline values: CDR1 DFQATT, CDR2 SNEGSKA (reference sequence). The CDR3 is 14 residues long. Trimming at V came to 6 bases and at J to 2 bases, leaving 4 bases not matched to a gene. For the CDR3, the DNA is TGCAGTGCGGCCGGGACAGGGGGCAATCAGCCCCAGCATTTT. Translating gives CSAAGTGGNQPQHF.

This clonotype appeared a single time. The chain joins TRBV4-1 to TRBJ1-2; 8 nucleotides line up with TRBD1. The CDR3 spans 17 residues. Trimming cost V 5 bases and J 1 base; bases outside gene matches: 12. From germline, CDR1 is MGHRA and CDR2 YSYEKL. Here the CDR3 reads CASSTRDRRARNYGYTF. DNA for the CDR3: TGCGCCAGCAGCACGCGGGACAGGAGGGCCCGTAACTATGGCTACACCTTC.

The rearrangement uses TRBV3-1 and TRBJ1-5; the D gene is possibly TRBD1 (6 bases). The ends were cut back, 1 base at V and 4 bases at J, with 8 bases in the middle. CDR1 LGHDT and CDR2 YNNKEL come from the germline V gene (reference sequence). The CDR3 spans 14 residues. The CDR3 spells CASSQGDTNQPQHF. For the CDR3, the DNA is TGTGCCAGCAGCCAAGGGGACACTAATCAGCCCCAGCATTTT.

This clonotype has just a few counts. CDR3 sequence: CASSLRGSEKLFF. CDR3 sequence (DNA): TGCGCCAGCAGCCTTAGGGGGAGCGAAAAACTGTTTTTT. This chain connects TRBV4-3 to TRBJ1-4; weak D call: TRBD1 (6 bases). V was clipped by 4 bases and J by 8 bases, with 11 bases between them. The CDR3 loop spans 13 amino acids. The germline CDR1 and CDR2 sequences are LGHNA and YSLEER.

The rearrangement uses TRBV10-1 and TRBJ2-5, with D unclear. The germline V gene encodes CDR1 WNHNN and CDR2 SYGVQD (reference sequence). V was cut by 3 bases and J by 1 base, with 6 bases left in between. The CDR3 is made up of 13 amino acids. In DNA form, the CDR3 reads TGCGCCAGCAGTGAAAGATTCCAAGAGACCCAGTACTTC. This translates into CASSERFQETQYF.

The genes are TRBV6-5 and TRBJ2-5; D may correspond to TRBD1 or TRBD2 (5 bases each). The CDR3 consists of 16 residues. Germline V gene sequence: CDR1 MNHEY, CDR2 SVGAGI. Deletions cut 2 bases from V and 3 bases from J, with 16 bases between. This chain's CDR3 is CASSYLGAGREETQYF. The CDR3 region has the DNA TGTGCCAGCAGTTACCTCGGGGCAGGGCGCGAAGAGACCCAGTACTTC.

The V call is TRBV7-2, the J call TRBJ2-3; no clear D gene. Germline V gene sequence: CDR1 SGHTA, CDR2 FQGNSA. The CDR3 is 15 residues long. V lost 3 bases and J 0 bases, leaving 10 bases between the germline ends. The CDR3 bases are TGTGCCAGCAGCTTTAGGGCATCTAGCACAGATACGCAGTATTTT. Translated: CASSFRASSTDTQYF.

The V gene is TRBV5-1, the J gene TRBJ2-5; D is uncertain. The germline gives CDR1 SGHRS, CDR2 YFSETQ. The CDR3 contains 14 residues. The V and J ends lost 6 bases and 1 base respectively, with 13 bases between them. The CDR3 bases are TGCGCCAGCAAATGGAAGCTCTCCCAAGAGACCCAGTACTTC. Encoded protein: CASKWKLSQETQYF. Using reference TRBV5-1 and TRBJ2-5 for the parts outside the CDR3, the full variable domain is KAGVTQTPRYLIKTRGQQVTLSCSPISGHRSVSWYQQTPGQGLQFLFEYFSETQRNKGNFPGRFSGRQFSNSRSEMNVSTLELGDSALYLCASKWKLSQETQYFGPGTRLLVL.

This clonotype was observed a few times. The chain uses TRBV15 and TRBJ2-1; 7 bases are shared with TRBD1. Germline V gene lookup returns CDR1 LNHNV and CDR2 YYDKDF (reference sequence). This CDR3 has 15 amino acids. Losses at the gene ends were 1 base for V and 4 bases for J; bases not matched to a gene: 4. The CDR3 region has the DNA TGTGCCACCAGCAGAGGGGGGACAGCGTACAATGAGCAGTTCTTC. As protein: CATSRGGTAYNEQFF.

This clonotype was counted a few times. This chain connects TRBV4-3 to TRBJ1-6; 9 bases map to TRBD1. In germline, CDR1 is LGHNA, CDR2 YSLEER. The CDR3 runs 15 residues. The ends lost 2 bases at V and 9 bases at J; junction bases unmatched: 5. DNA of the CDR3: TGCGCCAGCAGCCAACAGGGACAGGGAGCTTCACCCCTCCACTTT. This sequence encodes CASSQQGQGASPLHF.

The chain has TRBV19 and TRBJ2-7; 9 bases agree with TRBD1. V lost 6 bases to trimming and J lost 6 bases; unmatched junction nucleotides: 9. The CDR3 contains 14 residues. Germline CDR1 reads LNHDA; CDR2 reads SQIVND (reference sequence). As DNA, the CDR3 is TGTGCCAGTAGCCAGGGACAGGGAATATCCGAGCAGTACTTC. As protein: CASSQGQGISEQYF.

This clonotype has more than one count but fewer than ten. The rearrangement joins TRBV12-3 or TRBV12-4 to TRBJ2-5, with D hard to call. CDR3 length: 12 amino acids. Between the trimmed V and J ends, which lost 4 bases and 5 bases, there was a span of 8 bases. The CDR3 region has the DNA TGTGCCAGCAGTTGGTCACGTGAGACCCAGTACTTC. This sequence encodes CASSWSRETQYF.

This clonotype has just a few counts. This chain uses TRBV11-1 with TRBJ2-7, with TRBD1 matching 8 bases. The CDR3 extends over 15 amino acids. Trimming removed 2 bases from V and 1 base from J; junction bases left unmatched: 4. The germline CDR1 and CDR2 sequences are SGHAT and FQDESV (reference sequence). In nucleotides, the CDR3 is TGTGCCAGCAGCTTACAGGGGGCTCGTTCCTACGAGCAGTACGTC. Protein: CASSLQGARSYEQYV.

CDR3 amino acids: CASSHRGQGGAQPQHF. For the CDR3, the DNA is TGTGCCAGCAGCCACCGAGGACAGGGAGGCGCGCAGCCCCAGCATTTT. This chain uses TRBV7-9 with TRBJ1-5, with 8 bases matching TRBD1. The CDR3 covers 16 residues. The germline V gene encodes CDR1 SEHNR and CDR2 FQNEAQ (reference sequence). Trimming took 5 bases from V and 7 from J; bases not matched to a gene: 13.

The chain has TRBV11-2 and TRBJ2-3; unclear D gene. Germline loops: CDR1 SGHAT, CDR2 FQNNGV. This CDR3 is built from 15 residues. V lost 5 bases to trimming and J lost 4 bases, with 16 bases between them. CDR3 DNA sequence: TGTGCCAGCAGCCCGGCGGTCCCATCATCAGATACGCAGTATTTT. As protein: CASSPAVPSSDTQYF.

The chain has TRBV5-1 and TRBJ2-3; possibly TRBD2 for D (5 bases). This CDR3 contains 14 residues. CDR1 and CDR2 from the germline V gene are SGHRS and YFSETQ. V lost 5 bases, J lost 4 bases, and 14 bases lay in between. CDR3 nucleotides: TGCGCCAGCAGAAAGGCGGGCCCCCCAGATACGCAGTATTTT. As protein: CASRKAGPPDTQYF. The full variable domain, completed using reference TRBV5-1 and TRBJ2-3, is KAGVTQTPRYLIKTRGQQVTLSCSPISGHRSVSWYQQTPGQGLQFLFEYFSETQRNKGNFPGRFSGRQFSNSRSEMNVSTLELGDSALYLCASRKAGPPDTQYFGPGTRLTVL.

This rearrangement joins TRBV6-2 or TRBV6-3 to TRBJ1-1; D is possibly TRBD1 (5 bases). The germline gives CDR1 MNHEY, CDR2 SVGEGT. The V end lost 2 bases, the J end lost 4 bases, and 11 bases lay between the germline ends. CDR3 length equals 14 residues. CDR3 DNA: TGTGCCAGCAGTTACGAAGGGGACTCCACTGAAGCTTTCTTT. The encoded protein is CASSYEGDSTEAFF.

In this sample, this clonotype turned up many times. The rearrangement uses TRBV7-2 and TRBJ1-1; D is ambiguous. The CDR3 is made up of 13 amino acids. The germline gives CDR1 SGHTA, CDR2 FQGNSA. V was cut by 2 bases and J by 5 bases, with 9 bases left in between. The CDR3 DNA is TGTGCCAGCAGCTTACAGCGAGGGACTGAAGCTTTCTTT. This codes for CASSLQRGTEAFF. The variable domain in full, completed from reference TRBV7-2 and TRBJ1-1, reads GAGVSQSPSNKVTEKGKDVELRCDPISGHTALYWYRQSLGQGLEFLIYFQGNSAPDKSGLPSDRFSAERTGGSVSTLTIQRTQQEDSAVYLCASSLQRGTEAFFGQGTRLTVV.

In its sample, this clonotype was seen a few times. The CDR3 loop reads CASSLAWTGQNGYTF. The CDR3 DNA sequence: TGTGCCAGCAGCTTAGCGTGGACGGGGCAAAACGGCTACACCTTC. The chain combines TRBV7-2 with TRBJ1-2, with D perhaps TRBD1 (5 bases). CDR3 length equals 15 residues. The V gene's germline CDR1 is SGHTA and CDR2 FQGNSA. V lost 0 bases and J lost 8, with 16 bases in between. Combining the CDR3 with reference TRBV7-2 and TRBJ1-2 gives the whole variable domain GAGVSQSPSNKVTEKGKDVELRCDPISGHTALYWYRQSLGQGLEFLIYFQGNSAPDKSGLPSDRFSAERTGGSVSTLTIQRTQQEDSAVYLCASSLAWTGQNGYTFGSGTRLTVV.

This clonotype was seen a few times. The rearrangement links TRBV19 to TRBJ1-2, with D hard to call. CDR3 length equals 13 residues. Trimming pared 9 bases from V and 3 bases from J, leaving 14 bases between. Germline V gives CDR1 LNHDA, CDR2 SQIVND (reference sequence). CDR3: CASHPLGHYGYTF. The CDR3, as DNA: TGTGCCAGCCACCCCCTGGGCCACTATGGCTACACCTTC.

This clonotype was picked up many times. V usage is TRBV5-1 and J usage is TRBJ2-3, with 8 positions matching TRBD2. After removal of 1 base from V and 1 base from J, the junction contained 2 bases not matched to a gene. The CDR3 length is 15 residues. Germline V gene data show CDR1 as SGHRS and CDR2 as YFSETQ. CDR3 in amino acids: CASSLQRGRTDTQYF. CDR3 DNA: TGCGCCAGCAGCTTGCAGCGGGGGCGCACAGATACGCAGTATTTT.

V usage is TRBV7-2 and J usage is TRBJ2-1; 10 bases align to TRBD2. Germline V gene data show CDR1 as SGHTA and CDR2 as FQGNSA. After removal of 1 base from V and 10 bases from J, the junction contained 7 bases not matched to a gene. This CDR3 has 15 amino acids. CDR3 residues: CASSLVSSGGNEQFF. The CDR3, as DNA: TGTGCCAGCAGCTTAGTTTCTAGCGGGGGTAACGAGCAGTTCTTC.

This chain links TRBV7-2 with TRBJ2-7; D is unresolved. V was pared by 4 bases and J by 3 bases, with 25 bases between. The CDR3 runs to 18 residues. The germline gives CDR1 SGHTA, CDR2 FQGNSA. CDR3 protein: CASSSSFTPGPRDYEQYF. As DNA, the CDR3 is TGTGCCAGCAGCTCTTCTTTTACACCGGGCCCTAGGGACTACGAGCAGTACTTC.